The T cell receptor beta chain described here comes from a study of T-cell memory formation after mild COVID-19. General observations from the study: SARS-CoV-2 specificity of second-wave clones peaking day 37 was unconfirmed. Several responding clones turned up in pre-infection memory, indicating that cross-reactive memory may have taken part.

From germline, CDR1 is MGHRA and CDR2 YSYEKL. The CDR3 sequence is 15 residues long. The germline V and J ends were trimmed by 0 bases and 10 bases, with 15 bases remaining between them. TCRdb used MiXCR to reprocess the 5' RACE reads, holding one entry per CDR3 protein. Of tens of thousands of distinct CDR3 sequences detected, approximately 7% appear once; the ten largest clones hold roughly 1.5%. Of note for this clonotype: Its target is not known.

The receptor's source is a man aged 18 to 30 who had mild COVID-19 (a few samples of this study predate the infection). Cell type and time point are not known. The sequenced material came from PBMCs or a T cell subset sorted from them (not recorded which). The chain uses TRBV4-1 and TRBJ1-4, with a possible D match to TRBD1 (6 bases). The CDR3 DNA follows: TGCGCCAGCAGCCAAGATCGGGGGGCTCGGGGAAAACTGTTTTTT. Translating gives CASSQDRGARGKLFF.